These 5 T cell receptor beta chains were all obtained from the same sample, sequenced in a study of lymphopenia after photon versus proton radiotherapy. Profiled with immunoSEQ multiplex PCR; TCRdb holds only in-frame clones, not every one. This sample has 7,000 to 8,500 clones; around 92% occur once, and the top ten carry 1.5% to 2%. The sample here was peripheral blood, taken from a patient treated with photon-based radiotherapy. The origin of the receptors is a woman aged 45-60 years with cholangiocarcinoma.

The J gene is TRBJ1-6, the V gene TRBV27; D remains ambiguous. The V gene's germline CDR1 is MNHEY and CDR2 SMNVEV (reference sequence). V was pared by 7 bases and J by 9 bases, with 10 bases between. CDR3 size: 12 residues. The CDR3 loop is CASNVPGSPLHF. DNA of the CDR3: TGTGCCAGCAACGTCCCCGGTTCACCCCTCCACTTT.

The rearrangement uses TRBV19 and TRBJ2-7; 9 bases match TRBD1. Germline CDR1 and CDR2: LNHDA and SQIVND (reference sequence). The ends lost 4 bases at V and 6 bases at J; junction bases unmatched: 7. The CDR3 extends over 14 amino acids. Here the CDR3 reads CASSSTGGLSEQYF. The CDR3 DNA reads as TGTGCCAGTAGTAGCACAGGGGGCTTAAGCGAGCAGTACTTC.

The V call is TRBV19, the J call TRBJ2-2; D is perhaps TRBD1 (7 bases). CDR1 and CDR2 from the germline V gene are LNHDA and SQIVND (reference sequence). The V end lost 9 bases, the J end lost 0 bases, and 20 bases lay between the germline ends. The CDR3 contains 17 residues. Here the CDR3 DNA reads TGTGCCAGCACTCTCGAGGAGGGGGCGGCGAACACCGGGGAGCTGTTTTTT. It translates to CASTLEEGAANTGELFF.

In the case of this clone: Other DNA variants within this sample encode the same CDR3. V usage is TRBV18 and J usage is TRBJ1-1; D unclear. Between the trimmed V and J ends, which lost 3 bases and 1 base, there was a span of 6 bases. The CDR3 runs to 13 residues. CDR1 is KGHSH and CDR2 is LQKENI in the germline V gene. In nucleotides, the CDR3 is TGTGCCAGCTCACCTGGGGAGAACACTGAAGCTTTCTTT. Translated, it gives CASSPGENTEAFF.

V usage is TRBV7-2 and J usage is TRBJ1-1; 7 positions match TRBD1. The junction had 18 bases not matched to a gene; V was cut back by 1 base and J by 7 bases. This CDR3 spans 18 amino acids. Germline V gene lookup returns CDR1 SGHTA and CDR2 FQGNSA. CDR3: CASSLVAVGGAGTGEAFF. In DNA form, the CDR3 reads TGTGCCAGCAGCTTAGTTGCGGTAGGGGGCGCGGGGACGGGTGAAGCTTTCTTT.